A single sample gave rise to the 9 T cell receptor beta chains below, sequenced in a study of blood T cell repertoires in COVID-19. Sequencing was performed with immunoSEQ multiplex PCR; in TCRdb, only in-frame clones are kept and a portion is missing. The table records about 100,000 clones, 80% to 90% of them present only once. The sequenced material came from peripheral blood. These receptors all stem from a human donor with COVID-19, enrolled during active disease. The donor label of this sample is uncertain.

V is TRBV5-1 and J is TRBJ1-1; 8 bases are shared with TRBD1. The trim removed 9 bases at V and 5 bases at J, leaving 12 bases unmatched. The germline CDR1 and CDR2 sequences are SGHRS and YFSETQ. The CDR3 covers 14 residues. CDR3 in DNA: TGCGCCAACGACCTTAACAGGGGGGAAACTGAAGCTTTCTTT. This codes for CANDLNRGETEAFF.

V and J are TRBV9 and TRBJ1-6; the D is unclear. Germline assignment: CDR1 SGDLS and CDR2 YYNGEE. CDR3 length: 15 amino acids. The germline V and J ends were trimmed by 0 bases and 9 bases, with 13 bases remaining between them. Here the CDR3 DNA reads TGTGCCAGCAGCGTAGCCCGCGGAGGGCGTTCACCCCTCCACTTT. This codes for CASSVARGGRSPLHF.

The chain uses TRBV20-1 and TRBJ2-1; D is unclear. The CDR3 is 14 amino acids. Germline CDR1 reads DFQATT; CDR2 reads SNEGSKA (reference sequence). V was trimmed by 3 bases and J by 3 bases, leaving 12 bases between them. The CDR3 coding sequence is TGCAGTGCTAGTGGCGAGCTCGGCTACAATGAGCAGTTCTTC. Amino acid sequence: CSASGELGYNEQFF.

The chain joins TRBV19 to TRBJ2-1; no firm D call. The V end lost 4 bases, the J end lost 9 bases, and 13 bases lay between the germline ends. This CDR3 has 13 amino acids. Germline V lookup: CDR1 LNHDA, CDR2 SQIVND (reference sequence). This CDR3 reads CASSNPAVGEQFF. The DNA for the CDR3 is TGTGCCAGTAGTAACCCGGCGGTGGGTGAGCAGTTCTTC. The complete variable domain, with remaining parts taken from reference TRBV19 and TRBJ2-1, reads DGGITQSPKYLFRKEGQNVTLSCEQNLNHDAMYWYRQDPGQGLRLIYYSQIVNDFQKGDIAEGYSVSREKKESFPLTVTSAQKNPTAFYLCASSNPAVGEQFFGPGTRLTVL.

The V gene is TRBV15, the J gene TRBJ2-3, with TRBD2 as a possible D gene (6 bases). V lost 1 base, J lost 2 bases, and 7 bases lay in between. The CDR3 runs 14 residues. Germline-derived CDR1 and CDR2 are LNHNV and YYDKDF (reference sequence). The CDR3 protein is CATSRGGDTDTQYF. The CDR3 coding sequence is TGTGCCACCAGCAGAGGGGGGGACACAGATACGCAGTATTTT.

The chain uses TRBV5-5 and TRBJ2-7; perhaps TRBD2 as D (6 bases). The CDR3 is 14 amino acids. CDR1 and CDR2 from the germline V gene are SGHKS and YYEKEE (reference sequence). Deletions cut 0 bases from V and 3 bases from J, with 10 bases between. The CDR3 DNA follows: TGTGCCAGCAGCTTGGATACTAGCAGCTACGAGCAGTACTTC. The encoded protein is CASSLDTSSYEQYF.

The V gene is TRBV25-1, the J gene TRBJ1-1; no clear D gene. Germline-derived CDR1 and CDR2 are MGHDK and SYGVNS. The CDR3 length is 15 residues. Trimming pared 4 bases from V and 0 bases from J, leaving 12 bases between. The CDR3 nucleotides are TGTGCCAGCAGTGGAGTGACATTGATGAACACTGAAGCTTTCTTT. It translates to CASSGVTLMNTEAFF.

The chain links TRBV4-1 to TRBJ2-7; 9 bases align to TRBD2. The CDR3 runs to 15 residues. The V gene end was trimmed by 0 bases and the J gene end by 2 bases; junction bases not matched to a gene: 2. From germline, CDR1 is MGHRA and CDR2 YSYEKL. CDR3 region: CASSQDLAGTYEQYF. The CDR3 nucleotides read TGCGCCAGCAGCCAAGACCTAGCGGGAACCTACGAGCAGTACTTC.

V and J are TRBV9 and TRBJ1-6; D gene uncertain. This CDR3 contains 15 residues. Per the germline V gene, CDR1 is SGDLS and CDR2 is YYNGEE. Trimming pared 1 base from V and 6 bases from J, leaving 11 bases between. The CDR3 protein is CASSVRMGINSPLHF. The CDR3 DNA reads TGTGCCAGCAGCGTAAGGATGGGCATTAATTCACCCCTCCACTTT.